This record concerns one T cell receptor beta chain sequence. Its antigen is unidentified. The data originate from a study of cytomegalovirus exposure and HLA in healthy donors. Healthy bone marrow donors made up the donors. Study-wide results and caveats: Earlier analysis found most TCR beta V segments productive about 87% or about 30% of the time.

This CDR3 contains 17 residues. In germline, CDR1 is MNHEY, CDR2 SMNVEV (reference sequence). The V end was cut by 2 bases, the J end by 4 bases, with 17 bases between. The primer mix had 60 Vbeta and 13 Jbeta primers. TCRdb's table, derived via immunoSEQ multiplex PCR, lists solely in-frame clones and lacks some. This sample has about 140,000 clones; about four fifths occur once, and the top ten carry roughly 4%. This receptor was taken from a woman aged 40-49 years in good health and CMV-seropositive. The rearrangement joins TRBV27 to TRBJ2-2; tentatively, D is TRBD2 (7 bases). The sequenced sample was PBMCs. CDR3 in DNA: TGTGCCAGCAGTTTAGGGGGGGGCACCTGGCTCACCGGGGAGCTGTTTTTT. Translating gives CASSLGGGTWLTGELFF.